The sequence of this TCR beta chain was determined in a study of blood T cell repertoires in COVID-19. Study context: PBMCs, B-cell-depleted T cells, or T cells provided the cDNA or gDNA that made up the material.

Original methodology: Reference gene primer amplification gave nucleated cell count estimates. The data were produced by immunoSEQ multiplex PCR, yet TCRdb's version contains in-frame clones alone and is incomplete. The V and J calls and clone size are taken from that table; D and trimming were inferred from the DNA. The data hold approximately 250,000 clones, with 86% observed a single time. The CDR3 loop spans 16 amino acids. Trimming removed 3 bases from V and 4 bases from J, with 18 bases in between. CDR1 LNHDA and CDR2 SQIVND come from the germline V gene (reference sequence). The table lists this clone with a count of one.

This clonotype was sampled from a woman aged 55-70 years who had recovered from COVID-19. Material: peripheral blood. The V and J genes are TRBV19 and TRBJ1-2, with D perhaps matching TRBD1 (6 bases). The CDR3 region has the DNA TGTGCCAGTAGTATCCCCCCGGCGGGGGCGGGCTATGGCTACACCTTC. Translated: CASSIPPAGAGYGYTF.